Below, 5 T cell receptor beta chains from the same sample are listed, as sequenced in a study of T cell repertoires in cytomegalovirus infection. TCRdb reprocessed the reads via MiXCR and lists one record per CDR3 protein. In the table there are hundreds of thousands of distinct CDR3 sequences, approximately 24% of which are singletons. Material for sequencing was CD8+ T cells from PBMCs. All receptors come from a human donor in good health (CMV status not recorded). Some clones in this sample may be carry-over from other donors' samples.

The genes are TRBV28 and TRBJ2-3; tentative D call: TRBD2 (5 bases). Per the germline V gene, CDR1 is MDHEN and CDR2 is SYDVKM. V lost 7 bases to trimming and J lost 4 bases, with 24 bases between them. This CDR3 is 17 amino acids long. The CDR3 spells CASTPRAGGLVADTQYF. DNA for the CDR3: TGTGCCAGCACCCCCCGGGCAGGCGGACTGGTTGCAGATACGCAGTATTTT.

Only a few counts were recorded for this clonotype. The V and J genes are TRBV6-5 and TRBJ2-1; possible D gene TRBD2, 6 bases. This CDR3 spans 17 amino acids. CDR1 is MNHEY, CDR2 SVGAGI, per germline. Trimming left V 0 bases short and J 0 bases short, with 12 bases between. The CDR3 reads CASSYSRAGSSYNEQFF. CDR3 DNA: TGTGCCAGCAGTTACTCTAGGGCGGGGAGCTCCTACAATGAGCAGTTCTTC.

CDR3 sequence reads: CSARAGTDSSYEQYF. CDR3 nucleotide sequence: TGCAGTGCTAGGGCCGGGACCGACAGCTCCTACGAGCAGTACTTC. V is TRBV20-1 and J is TRBJ2-7; D may correspond to TRBD1 or TRBD2 (5 bases each). Germline V gene sequence: CDR1 DFQATT, CDR2 SNEGSKA (reference sequence). There are 15 residues in the CDR3. Trimming took 3 bases from V and 0 from J, leaving 15 bases between them.

This clonotype was recorded many times. The rearrangement joins TRBV7-2 to TRBJ2-3; 9 bases line up with TRBD2. Germline-derived CDR1 and CDR2 are SGHTA and FQGNSA. The junction had 9 bases not matched to a gene; V was cut back by 5 bases and J by 6 bases. The CDR3 runs 15 residues. For the CDR3, the DNA is TGTGCCAGCAGCCCTACTAGCGGGCCCGACGATACGCAGTATTTT. This gives the protein CASSPTSGPDDTQYF.

The chain links TRBV7-9 to TRBJ1-1; the D gene is possibly TRBD1 (6 bases). The germline V gene encodes CDR1 SEHNR and CDR2 FQNEAQ (reference sequence). There are 16 residues in the CDR3. V lost 3 bases and J lost 0, with 14 bases in between. CDR3 residues: CASSFGQMVMNTEAFF. The CDR3 DNA reads as TGTGCCAGCAGCTTCGGACAGATGGTCATGAACACTGAAGCTTTCTTT.